This record covers a single T cell receptor (beta chain). Its antigen is unknown. This entry comes from a study of CD8+ T cells in alopecia areata. Losses at the gene ends were 7 bases for V and 9 bases for J; bases not matched to a gene: 14. The CDR3 loop spans 14 amino acids. The V gene's germline CDR1 is SQVTM and CDR2 ANQGSEA. Extraction of RNA preceded its reverse transcription into cDNA, which served as the sequencing template. Repertoires were generated with immunoSEQ multiplex PCR, while TCRdb's copy carries only in-frame clones and drops some. This sample has 150,000 or so clones, with 45% to 60% found just once. Regarding the study as a whole: Sequencing of scalp samples also captures resident alphabeta T cells of normal skin.

The material sequenced was CD4+ T cells sorted from blood. This chain joins TRBV29-1 and TRBJ2-1, with 8 bases that match TRBD2. This TCR came from a human donor in good health. The CDR3 DNA reads TGCAGCGCCGGGGGGGCGGGAAGAATGGCTGAGCAGTTCTTC. Translation gives CSAGGAGRMAEQFF.